The present TCR beta chain was sequenced within a study of CD8+ T cells in alopecia areata. Study background: For the treated group, dosing was oral tofacitinib at 5 to 10 mg twice daily. Broader study findings: Possibly as an HLA-related effect, TCR sharing across patients appeared less clear than in mice.

Deletions cut 5 bases from V and 2 bases from J, with 9 bases between. CDR3 length equals 14 residues. Germline CDR1 and CDR2: LNHDA and SQIVND (reference sequence). The investigators collected lesional scalp punch biopsies and peripheral blood from alopecia areata patients. Sorting separated CD4+ and CD8+ T cells out of PBMCs. Following extraction, RNA underwent reverse transcription to cDNA, which served as the sequencing template. Sequenced by immunoSEQ multiplex PCR; TCRdb stores in-frame clones only, minus some. The sample contains about 140,000 clones, around 49% of which appear only once. This clone was counted between two and nine times. Its specificity is unknown.

The chain recombines TRBV19 with TRBJ2-2; the D gene is possibly TRBD1 (5 bases). The input for sequencing was CD4+ T cells sorted from blood, taken at week 0. This TCR was sampled from a human donor with alopecia areata. CDR3 sequence: CASSLGANTGELFF. CDR3 in DNA: TGTGCCAGTAGTCTAGGGGCCAACACCGGGGAGCTGTTTTTT.